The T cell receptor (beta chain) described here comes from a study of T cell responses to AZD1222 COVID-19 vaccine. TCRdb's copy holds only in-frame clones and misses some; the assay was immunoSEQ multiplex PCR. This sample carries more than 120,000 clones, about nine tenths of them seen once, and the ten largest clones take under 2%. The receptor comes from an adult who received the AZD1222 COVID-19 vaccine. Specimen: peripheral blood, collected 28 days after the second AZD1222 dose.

This chain's CDR3 is CASSLGGVYNSPLHF. DNA for the CDR3: TGTGCCAGCAGTCTTGGGGGGGTCTATAATTCACCCCTCCACTTT. This chain links TRBV6-5 with TRBJ1-6; D is possibly TRBD1 (5 bases). CDR3 size: 15 residues. CDR1 and CDR2 from the germline V gene are MNHEY and SVGAGI. Between the trimmed V and J ends, which lost 5 bases and 3 bases, there was a span of 11 bases.